This T cell receptor beta chain was recorded in a study of beta chain features in type 1 diabetes. As to this clone: Its antigen is still unknown.

Expressed TCRB transcripts were sequenced after all isolated RNA was converted to cDNA. Measured with immunoSEQ multiplex PCR; TCRdb has only the in-frame clones, and not every one. The table includes approximately 260,000 clones, approximately 25% detected once. The trim removed 5 bases at V and 0 bases at J, leaving 6 bases unmatched. This CDR3 is built from 17 residues. Germline-derived CDR1 and CDR2 are SEHNR and FQNEAQ (reference sequence). Study-level findings and limits: Amplification by PCR could prefer shorter templates, with the same effect in patients and controls. Type 1 diabetes patients showed a moderate but significant shortening of TCRB CDR3s in all four CD4+ subsets.

The TCR sequence derives from a woman younger than 45 with type 1 diabetes. This chain joins TRBV7-9 and TRBJ2-1, with TRBD2 matching over 11 bases. Sequenced material: naive CD4+ T cells from blood. The CDR3 DNA follows: TGTGCCAGCAGCCCCCGTAGCGGGAGGGCCTCCTACAATGAGCAGTTCTTC. Residues: CASSPRSGRASYNEQFF.